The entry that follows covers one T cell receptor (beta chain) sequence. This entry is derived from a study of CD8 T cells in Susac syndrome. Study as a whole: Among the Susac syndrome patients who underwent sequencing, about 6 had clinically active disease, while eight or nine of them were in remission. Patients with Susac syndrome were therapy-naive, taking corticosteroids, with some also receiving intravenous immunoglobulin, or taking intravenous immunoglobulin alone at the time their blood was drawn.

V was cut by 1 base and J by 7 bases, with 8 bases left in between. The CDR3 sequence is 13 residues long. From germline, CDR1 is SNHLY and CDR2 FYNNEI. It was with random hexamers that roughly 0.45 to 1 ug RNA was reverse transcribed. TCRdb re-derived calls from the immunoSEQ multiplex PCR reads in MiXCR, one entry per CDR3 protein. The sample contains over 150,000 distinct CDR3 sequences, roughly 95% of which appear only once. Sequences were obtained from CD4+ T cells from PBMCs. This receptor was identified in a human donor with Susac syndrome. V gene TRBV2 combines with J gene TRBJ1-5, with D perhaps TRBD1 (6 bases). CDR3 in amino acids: CASSEERGQPQHF. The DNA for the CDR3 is TGTGCCAGCAGTGAAGAAAGGGGGCAGCCCCAGCATTTT. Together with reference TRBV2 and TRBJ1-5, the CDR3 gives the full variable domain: EPEVTQTPSHQVTQMGQEVILRCVPISNHLYFYWYRQILGQKVEFLVSFYNNEISEKSEIFDDQFSVERPDGSNFTLKIRSTKLEDSAMYFCASSEERGQPQHFGDGTRLSIL.